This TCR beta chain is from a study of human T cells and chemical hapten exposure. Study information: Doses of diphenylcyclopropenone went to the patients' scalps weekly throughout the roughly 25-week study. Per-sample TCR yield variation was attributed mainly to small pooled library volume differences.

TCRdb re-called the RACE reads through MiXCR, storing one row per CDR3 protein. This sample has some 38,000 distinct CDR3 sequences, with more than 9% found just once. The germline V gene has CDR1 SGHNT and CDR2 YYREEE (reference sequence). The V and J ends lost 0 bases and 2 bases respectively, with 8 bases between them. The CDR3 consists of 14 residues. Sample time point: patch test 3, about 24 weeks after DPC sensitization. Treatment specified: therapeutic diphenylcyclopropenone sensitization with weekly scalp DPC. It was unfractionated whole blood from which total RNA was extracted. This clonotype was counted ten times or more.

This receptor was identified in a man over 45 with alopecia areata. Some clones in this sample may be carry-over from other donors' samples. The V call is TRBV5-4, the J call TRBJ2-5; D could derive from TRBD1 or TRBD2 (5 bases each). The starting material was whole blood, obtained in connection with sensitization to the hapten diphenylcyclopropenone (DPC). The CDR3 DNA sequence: TGTGCCAGCAGCTTGGAGGGACGACAAGAGACCCAGTACTTC. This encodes CASSLEGRQETQYF.